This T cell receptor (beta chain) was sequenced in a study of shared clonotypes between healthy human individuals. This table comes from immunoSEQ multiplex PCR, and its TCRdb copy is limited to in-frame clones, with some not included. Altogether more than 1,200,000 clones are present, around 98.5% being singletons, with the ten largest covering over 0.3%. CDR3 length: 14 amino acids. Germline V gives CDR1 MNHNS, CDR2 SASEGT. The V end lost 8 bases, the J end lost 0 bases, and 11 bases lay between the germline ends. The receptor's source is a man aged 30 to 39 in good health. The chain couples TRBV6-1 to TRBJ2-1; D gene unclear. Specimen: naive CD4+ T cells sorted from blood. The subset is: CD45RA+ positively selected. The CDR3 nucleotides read TGTGCCAGCGGAACAAAAAGCTCCTACAATGAGCAGTTCTTC. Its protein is CASGTKSSYNEQFF.